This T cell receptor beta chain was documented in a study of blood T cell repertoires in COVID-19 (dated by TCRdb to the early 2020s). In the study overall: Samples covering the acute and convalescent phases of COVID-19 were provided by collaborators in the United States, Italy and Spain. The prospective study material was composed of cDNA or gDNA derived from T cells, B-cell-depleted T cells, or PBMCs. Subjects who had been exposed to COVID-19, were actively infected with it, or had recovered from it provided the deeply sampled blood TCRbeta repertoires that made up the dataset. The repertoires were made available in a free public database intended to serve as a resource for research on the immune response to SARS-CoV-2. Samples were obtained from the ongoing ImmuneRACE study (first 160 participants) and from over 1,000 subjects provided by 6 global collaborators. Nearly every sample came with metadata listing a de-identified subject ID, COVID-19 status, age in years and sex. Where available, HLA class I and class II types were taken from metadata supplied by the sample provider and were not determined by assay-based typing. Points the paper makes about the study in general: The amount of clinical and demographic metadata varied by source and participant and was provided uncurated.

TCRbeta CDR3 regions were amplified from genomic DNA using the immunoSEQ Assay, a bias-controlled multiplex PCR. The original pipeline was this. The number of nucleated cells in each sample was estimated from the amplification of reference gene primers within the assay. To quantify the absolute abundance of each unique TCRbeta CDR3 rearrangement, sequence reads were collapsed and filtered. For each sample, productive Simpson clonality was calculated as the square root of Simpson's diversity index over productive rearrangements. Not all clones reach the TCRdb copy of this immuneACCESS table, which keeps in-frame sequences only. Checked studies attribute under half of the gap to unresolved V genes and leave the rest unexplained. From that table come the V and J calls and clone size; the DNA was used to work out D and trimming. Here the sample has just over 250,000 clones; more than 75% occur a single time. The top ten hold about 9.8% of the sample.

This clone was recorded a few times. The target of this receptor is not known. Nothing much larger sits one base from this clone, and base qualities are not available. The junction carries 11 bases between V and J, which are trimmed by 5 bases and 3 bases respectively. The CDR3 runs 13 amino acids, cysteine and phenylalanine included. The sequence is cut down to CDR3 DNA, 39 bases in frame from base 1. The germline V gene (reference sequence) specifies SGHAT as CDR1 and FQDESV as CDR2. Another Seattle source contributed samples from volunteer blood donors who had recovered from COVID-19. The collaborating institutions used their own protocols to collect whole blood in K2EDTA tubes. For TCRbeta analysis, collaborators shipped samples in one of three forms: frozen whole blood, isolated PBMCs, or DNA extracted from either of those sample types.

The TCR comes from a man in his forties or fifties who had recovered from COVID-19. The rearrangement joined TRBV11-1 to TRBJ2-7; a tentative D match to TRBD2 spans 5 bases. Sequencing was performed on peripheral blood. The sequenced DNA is TGTGCCAGCAGCATCGGGATTATCTACGAGCAGTACTTC. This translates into CASSIGIIYEQYF.